The source of this TCR beta chain is a study of blood T cell repertoires in COVID-19. Study-level information: Material from acute and convalescent COVID-19 was sourced from the United States, Italy and Spain. PBMCs, B-cell-depleted T cells, or T cells were the source of the cDNA or gDNA that made up the material.

Patients of the Seattle cohort, enrolled during active infection, were followed longitudinally. Trimming removed 4 bases from V and 4 bases from J; junction bases left unmatched: 5. This CDR3 is 14 amino acids long. Germline values: CDR1 GTSNPN, CDR2 SVGIG (reference sequence). Source study methods: For nucleated cells, counts were estimated from reference gene primer amplification. Clones were sequenced by immunoSEQ multiplex PCR, and TCRdb holds only the in-frame ones, with some missing. That table furnishes V, J and clone size, whereas the DNA furnished D and trimming. The data show approximately 46,000 clones, about four fifths seen once.

The chain employs TRBV30 and TRBJ1-3, with 9 bases lining up with TRBD1. This sequence originates from a woman older than 75 with COVID-19, enrolled during active disease. The source material was peripheral blood. This CDR3 reads CAWINRGRGNTIYF. CDR3 in DNA: TGTGCCTGGATCAACAGGGGGCGCGGAAACACCATATATTTT.